The 28 T cell receptor gamma chains below were found in one sample sequenced in a study of human gamma delta and Vdelta1 T cells. TCRdb called clones anew from the PCR reads with CATT. Of 7,000 to 10,000 gamma-chain clones listed, 45% to 55% are singletons. Their specific antigens are unknown. Sequencing input: Vdelta1 gamma-delta T cells from blood grown in culture (DOT cells). The receptors originated from a human donor in good health.

The chain carries TRGV9 and TRGJ1 or TRGJ2. CDR3 length equals 13 residues. With V trimmed by 0 bases and J by 6 bases, 5 bases remained unmatched. Germline CDR1 GITISATS, CDR2 ISYDGTV (reference sequence). The CDR3 coding sequence is TGTGCCTTGTGGGAGGTGCTGAGTTATAAGAAACTCTTT. The encoded protein is CALWEVLSYKKLF.

This chain joins TRGV4 and TRGJ1 or TRGJ2. Per germline, CDR1 EGSTGY and CDR2 YDSYTSSV. V trimming: 4 bases; J trimming: 4 bases; junction bases outside the gene matches: 7. The CDR3 is made up of 13 amino acids. The CDR3 DNA sequence: TGTGCCACCTGGGAAAGGGTCTATTATAAGAAACTCTTT. Its protein is CATWERVYYKKLF.

Points on this clone: Other DNA sequences in the same sample also yield this CDR3. This sequence joins TRGV8 and TRGJP2. The CDR3 is made up of 14 amino acids. The germline CDR1 and CDR2 sequences are VENAVY and YDSYNSRV. V lost 2 bases and J lost 1; bases outside the gene matches: 1. CDR3 DNA sequence: TGTGCCACCTGGGATATTAGTAGTGATTGGATCAAGACGTTT. As protein: CATWDISSDWIKTF.

This clone has a handful of counts. The V gene is TRGV2, the J gene TRGJ1 or TRGJ2. The CDR3 length is 13 residues. The trim removed 0 bases at V and 8 bases at J, leaving 7 bases unmatched. Per germline, CDR1 EGSNGY and CDR2 YDSYNSKV. The CDR3 sequence: CATWDGFKDKKLF. In DNA form, the CDR3 reads TGTGCCACCTGGGACGGGTTTAAGGATAAGAAACTCTTT.

This clone was detected only once. The chain carries TRGV2 and TRGJP2. The CDR3 length is 13 residues. CDR1 EGSNGY and CDR2 YDSYNSKV come from the germline V gene. V trimming: 0 bases; J trimming: 11 bases; junction bases outside the gene matches: 6. CDR3 sequence (DNA): TGTGCCACCTGGGACGGGTATTACTGGATCAAGACGTTT. Its protein is CATWDGYYWIKTF.

The chain has TRGV8 and TRGJP1. V shed 2 bases, J shed 1 base, and the junction held 7 bases outside the gene matches. From germline, CDR1 is VENAVY and CDR2 YDSYNSRV. This CDR3 is built from 16 residues. CDR3 nucleotides: TGTGCCACCTGGGATAAAGGCCCTACCACTGGTTGGTTCAAGATATTT. Its protein is CATWDKGPTTGWFKIF.

The table lists this clone with a count of one. This rearrangement joins TRGV3 to TRGJ1 or TRGJ2. V gave up 0 bases and J gave up 16 bases; unmatched junction bases: 6. Germline CDR1 reads VTNTFY; CDR2 reads YDVSTARD (reference sequence). This CDR3 has 10 residues. The CDR3 DNA follows: TGTGCCACCTGGGACAGGCCGGGGCTCTTT. Amino acid sequence: CATWDRPGLF.

The chain has TRGV4 and TRGJP1. The V segment lost 0 bases and the J segment 3 bases; nucleotides outside the gene matches: 7. This CDR3 is built from 16 residues. CDR1 is EGSTGY and CDR2 is YDSYTSSV in the germline V gene. CDR3 DNA: TGTGCCACCTGGGATGGGTTTAGGTCCACTGGTTGGTTCAAGATATTT. Translation gives CATWDGFRSTGWFKIF.

J is TRGJ1 or TRGJ2 and V is TRGV5. The length of the CDR3 is 13 residues. With 3 bases clipped from V and 10 bases from J, the junction kept 12 bases outside the gene matches. Germline CDR1 reads VINAFY; CDR2 reads YDVSNSKD. The CDR3 spells CATWDGHGKKKLF. CDR3 nucleotides: TGTGCCACCTGGGACGGCCATGGAAAGAAGAAACTCTTT.

The chain joins TRGV8 to TRGJ1 or TRGJ2. CDR1 is VENAVY and CDR2 is YDSYNSRV in the germline V gene. This CDR3 spans 12 amino acids. Trimming cost V 9 bases and J 5 bases; bases outside gene matches: 10. The CDR3 protein is CATAGADYKKLF. CDR3 coding DNA: TGTGCCACCGCTGGAGCGGATTATAAGAAACTCTTT.

The chain links TRGV3 to TRGJ1 or TRGJ2. Losses at the gene ends were 0 bases for V and 8 bases for J; bases not matched to a gene: 4. The CDR3 totals 12 residues. In germline, CDR1 is VTNTFY, CDR2 YDVSTARD (reference sequence). The CDR3 bases are TGTGCCACCTGGGACAGGCTGAATAAGAAACTCTTT. The encoded protein is CATWDRLNKKLF.

A note on this clone: At the DNA level, this CDR3 is encoded by other sequences in the same sample as well. J is TRGJP and V is TRGV2. This CDR3 is built from 16 residues. Germline CDR1 reads EGSNGY; CDR2 reads YDSYNSKV. The ends lost 0 bases at V and 4 bases at J; junction bases unmatched: 0. CDR3 DNA sequence: TGTGCCACCTGGGACGGGCAAGAGTTGGGCAAAAAAATCAAGGTATTT. Translated, it gives CATWDGQELGKKIKVF.

The genes are TRGV2 and TRGJP2. Germline CDR1 reads EGSNGY; CDR2 reads YDSYNSKV. V was pared by 0 bases and J by 2 bases, with 6 bases of the junction left unmatched. This CDR3 has 16 amino acids. CDR3 loop: CATWDGPASSDWIKTF. In DNA, the CDR3 is TGTGCCACCTGGGACGGGCCGGCGAGTAGTGATTGGATCAAGACGTTT.

The rearrangement links TRGV4 to TRGJ1 or TRGJ2. Unmatched junction bases numbered 8, after V lost 4 bases and J lost 8 bases. This CDR3 has 12 residues. The germline V gene encodes CDR1 EGSTGY and CDR2 YDSYTSSV. DNA for the CDR3: TGTGCCACCTGGGACCATGGGGATAAGAAACTCTTT. It is translated as CATWDHGDKKLF.

The rearrangement joins TRGV8 to TRGJ1 or TRGJ2. This CDR3 is 13 amino acids long. Germline CDR1 is VENAVY and CDR2 is YDSYNSRV. Trimming took 3 bases from V and 6 from J; bases not matched to a gene: 8. The CDR3 loop is CATWDHRGYKKLF. The CDR3 nucleotides read TGTGCCACCTGGGATCACCGGGGTTATAAGAAACTCTTT.

This clone was seen more than once but under ten times. At the DNA level, this CDR3 is encoded by other sequences in the same sample as well. The rearrangement uses TRGV4 and TRGJ1 or TRGJ2. Looked up from germline, CDR1 is EGSTGY and CDR2 is YDSYTSSV. V lost 0 bases and J lost 4; bases outside the gene matches: 6. The CDR3 extends over 14 amino acids. The CDR3 here is CATWDGPRYYKKLF. The CDR3 region has the DNA TGTGCCACCTGGGATGGGCCCCGCTATTATAAGAAACTCTTT.

This sequence joins TRGV10 and TRGJ1 or TRGJ2. TRGV10 is annotated as an ORF whose role is uncertain. CDR3 length: 20 amino acids. Losses at the gene ends were 8 bases for V and 0 bases for J; bases not matched to a gene: 26. Here the CDR3 DNA reads TGTGCTGCGTGGGTCCTTCGGGATTTGGGAAATCGAAGGAATTATTATAAGAAACTCTTT. This encodes CAAWVLRDLGNRRNYYKKLF.

To note about this clone: Other DNA sequences in this sample translate to the same CDR3. The V and J genes are TRGV9 and TRGJ1 or TRGJ2. Germline V gene lookup returns CDR1 GITISATS and CDR2 ISYDGTV (reference sequence). V trimming: 5 bases; J trimming: 6 bases; junction bases outside the gene matches: 4. This CDR3 spans 11 amino acids. The CDR3 spells CALWGSYKKLF. The CDR3 DNA reads as TGTGCCTTGTGGGGAAGTTATAAGAAACTCTTT.

Of note for this clone: A clone one base away is much larger, so this may be a read error. The genes are TRGV4 and TRGJ1 or TRGJ2. The CDR3 covers 14 residues. The J segment lost 0 bases and the V segment lost 1 base, leaving 3 bases of the junction unmatched. The germline CDR1 and CDR2 sequences are EGSTGY and YDSYTSSV. The DNA of the CDR3 is TGTGCCACCTGGGATGGCCCGAATTATTATAAGAAACTCTTT. Its translation: CATWDGPNYYKKLF.

The rearrangement joins TRGV4 to TRGJP2. The CDR3 runs to 15 residues. In germline, CDR1 is EGSTGY, CDR2 YDSYTSSV. V gave up 0 bases and J gave up 6 bases; unmatched junction bases: 7. The CDR3 sequence: CATWDGIGCDWIKTF. The CDR3, as DNA: TGTGCCACCTGGGATGGGATAGGGTGTGATTGGATCAAGACGTTT.

The table lists this clone with a few counts. The chain combines TRGV4 with TRGJ1 or TRGJ2. The germline gives CDR1 EGSTGY, CDR2 YDSYTSSV. The V segment lost 0 bases and the J segment 7 bases; nucleotides outside the gene matches: 9. The CDR3 totals 14 residues. The chain's CDR3 is CATWDGPPRYKKLF. CDR3 bases: TGTGCCACCTGGGATGGGCCCCCTAGATATAAGAAACTCTTT.

Comment on this clone: The same CDR3 arises from other DNA sequences in this sample as well. This rearrangement joins TRGV9 to TRGJ1 or TRGJ2. Trimming cost V 2 bases and J 4 bases; bases outside gene matches: 2. The CDR3 runs to 12 residues. Germline V gene lookup returns CDR1 GITISATS and CDR2 ISYDGTV (reference sequence). The CDR3 is CALWEGYYKKLF. The CDR3, as DNA: TGTGCCTTGTGGGAGGGGTATTATAAGAAACTCTTT.

The chain couples TRGV3 to TRGJ1 or TRGJ2. The CDR3 is 17 residues long. From germline, CDR1 is VTNTFY and CDR2 YDVSTARD (reference sequence). V shed 2 bases and J 0 bases; nucleotides not matched to a gene: 13. The CDR3 DNA is TGTGCCACCTGGGACACTCCTCCGTACAAGAATTATTATAAGAAACTCTTT. Translated: CATWDTPPYKNYYKKLF.

V is TRGV8 and J is TRGJ1 or TRGJ2. Trimming took 4 bases from V and 4 from J; bases not matched to a gene: 4. From germline, CDR1 is VENAVY and CDR2 YDSYNSRV. CDR3 length: 12 residues. The CDR3 sequence: CATWEPYYKKLF. The CDR3 bases are TGTGCCACCTGGGAACCATATTATAAGAAACTCTTT.

To note about this clone: This same CDR3 is encoded by further DNA sequences in the sample. This chain joins TRGV2 and TRGJ1 or TRGJ2. Germline values: CDR1 EGSNGY, CDR2 YDSYNSKV. This CDR3 has 13 residues. J gave up 7 bases and V 0 bases, and 6 bases lay outside the gene matches. In nucleotides, the CDR3 is TGTGCCACCTGGGACGGGCTTCGGTATAAGAAACTCTTT. Translated, it gives CATWDGLRYKKLF.

In its sample, this clone was seen a few times. The genes are TRGV4 and TRGJP2. Germline values: CDR1 EGSTGY, CDR2 YDSYTSSV. The V gene end was trimmed by 0 bases and the J gene end by 5 bases; junction bases not matched to a gene: 6. This CDR3 is built from 15 residues. The CDR3 here is CATWDGLWSDWIKTF. The CDR3 DNA reads as TGTGCCACCTGGGATGGGCTGTGGAGTGATTGGATCAAGACGTTT.

The chain links TRGV8 to TRGJ1 or TRGJ2. The CDR3 contains 13 residues. Trimming at V came to 2 bases and at J to 8 bases, leaving 9 bases not matched to a gene. Germline V CDR1 and CDR2: VENAVY, YDSYNSRV. The CDR3 DNA reads as TGTGCCACCTGGGATATTTGGAAGGATAAGAAACTCTTT. This sequence encodes CATWDIWKDKKLF.

The chain employs TRGV4 and TRGJ1 or TRGJ2. The trim removed 1 base at V and 4 bases at J, leaving 4 bases unmatched. Germline V lookup: CDR1 EGSTGY, CDR2 YDSYTSSV. CDR3 length equals 13 residues. The CDR3 nucleotides read TGTGCCACCTGGGATGGCTCATATTATAAGAAACTCTTT. Translated: CATWDGSYYKKLF.